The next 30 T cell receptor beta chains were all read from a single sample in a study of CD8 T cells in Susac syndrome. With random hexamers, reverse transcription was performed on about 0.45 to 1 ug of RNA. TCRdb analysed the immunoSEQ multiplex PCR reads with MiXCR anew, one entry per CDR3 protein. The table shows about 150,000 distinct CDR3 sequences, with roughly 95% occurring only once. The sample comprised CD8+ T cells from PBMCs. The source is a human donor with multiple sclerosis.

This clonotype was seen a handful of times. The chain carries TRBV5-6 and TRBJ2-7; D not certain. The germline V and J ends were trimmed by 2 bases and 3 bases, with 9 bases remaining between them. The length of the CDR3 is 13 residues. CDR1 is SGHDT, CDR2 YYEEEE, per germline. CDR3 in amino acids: CASSFAGNYEQYV. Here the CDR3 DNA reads TGTGCCAGCAGCTTTGCTGGGAACTACGAGCAGTACGTC.

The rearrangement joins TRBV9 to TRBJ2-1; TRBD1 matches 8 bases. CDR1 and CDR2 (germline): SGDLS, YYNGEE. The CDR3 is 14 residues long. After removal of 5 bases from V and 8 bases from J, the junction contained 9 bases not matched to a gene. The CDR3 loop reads CASSLQGAGDEQFF. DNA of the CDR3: TGTGCCAGCAGTCTGCAGGGGGCTGGGGATGAGCAGTTCTTC.

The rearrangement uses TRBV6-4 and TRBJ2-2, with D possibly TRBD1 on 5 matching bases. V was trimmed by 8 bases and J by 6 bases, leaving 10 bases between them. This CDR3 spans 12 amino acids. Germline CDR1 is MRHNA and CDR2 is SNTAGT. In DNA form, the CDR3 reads TGTGCCAGCCAGGGTGGTTCCGGGGAGCTGTTTTTT. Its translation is CASQGGSGELFF.

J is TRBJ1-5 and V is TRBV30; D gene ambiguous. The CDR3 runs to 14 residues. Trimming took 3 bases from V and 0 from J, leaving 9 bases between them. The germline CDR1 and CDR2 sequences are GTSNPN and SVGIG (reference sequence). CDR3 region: CAWSDTDSNQPQHF. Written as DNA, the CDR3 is TGTGCCTGGAGCGACACAGATAGCAATCAGCCCCAGCATTTT.

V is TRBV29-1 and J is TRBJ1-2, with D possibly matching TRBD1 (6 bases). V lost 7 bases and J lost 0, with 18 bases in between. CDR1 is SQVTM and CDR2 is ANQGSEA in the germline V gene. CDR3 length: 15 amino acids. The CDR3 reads CSAAGGGLSNYGYTF. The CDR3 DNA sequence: TGCAGCGCAGCCGGGGGCGGACTATCTAACTATGGCTACACCTTC.

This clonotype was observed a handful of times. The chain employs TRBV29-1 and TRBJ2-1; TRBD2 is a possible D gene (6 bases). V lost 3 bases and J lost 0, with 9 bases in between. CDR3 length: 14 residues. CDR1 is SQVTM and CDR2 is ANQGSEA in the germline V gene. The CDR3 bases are TGCAGCGTTGACGGGGGAAGCTCCTACAATGAGCAGTTCTTC. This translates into CSVDGGSSYNEQFF.

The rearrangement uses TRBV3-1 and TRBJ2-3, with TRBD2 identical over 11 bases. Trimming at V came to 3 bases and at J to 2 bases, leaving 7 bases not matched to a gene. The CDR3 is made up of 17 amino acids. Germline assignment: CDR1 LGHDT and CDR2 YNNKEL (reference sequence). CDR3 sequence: CASSHRLAGGPTDTQYF. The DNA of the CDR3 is TGTGCCAGCAGCCATCGGCTAGCGGGGGGCCCCACAGATACGCAGTATTTT.

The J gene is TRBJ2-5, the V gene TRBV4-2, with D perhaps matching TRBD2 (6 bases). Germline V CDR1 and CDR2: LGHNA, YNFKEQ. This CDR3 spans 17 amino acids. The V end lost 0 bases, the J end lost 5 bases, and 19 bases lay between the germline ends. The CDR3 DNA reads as TGTGCCAGCAGCCAAGAACTTGGCTCCACGGGGAGGGAGACCCAGTACTTC. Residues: CASSQELGSTGRETQYF.

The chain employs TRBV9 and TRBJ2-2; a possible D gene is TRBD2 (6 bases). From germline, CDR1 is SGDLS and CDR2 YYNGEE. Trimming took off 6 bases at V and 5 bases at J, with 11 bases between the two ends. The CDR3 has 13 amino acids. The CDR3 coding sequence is TGTGCCAGCACCATCGGGGGAACCGGGGAGCTGTTTTTT. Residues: CASTIGGTGELFF.

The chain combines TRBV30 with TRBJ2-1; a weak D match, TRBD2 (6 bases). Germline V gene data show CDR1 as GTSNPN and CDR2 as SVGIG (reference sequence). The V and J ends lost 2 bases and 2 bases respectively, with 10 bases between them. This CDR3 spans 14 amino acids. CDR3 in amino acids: CAWSLLAPYNEQFF. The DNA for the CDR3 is TGTGCCTGGAGTCTGCTAGCGCCCTACAATGAGCAGTTCTTC.

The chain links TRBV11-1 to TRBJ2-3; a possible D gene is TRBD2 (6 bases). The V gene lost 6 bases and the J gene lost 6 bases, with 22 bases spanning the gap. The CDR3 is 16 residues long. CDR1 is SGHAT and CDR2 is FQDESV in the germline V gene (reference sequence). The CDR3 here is CASSRRDSSYRDTQYF. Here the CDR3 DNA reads TGTGCCAGCAGTCGCCGGGACTCGTCTTATAGGGATACGCAGTATTTT. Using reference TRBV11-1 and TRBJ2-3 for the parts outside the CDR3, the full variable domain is EAEVAQSPRYKITEKSQAVAFWCDPISGHATLYWYRQILGQGPELLVQFQDESVVDDSQLPKDRFSAERLKGVDSTLKIQPAELGDSAMYLCASSRRDSSYRDTQYFGPGTRLTVL.

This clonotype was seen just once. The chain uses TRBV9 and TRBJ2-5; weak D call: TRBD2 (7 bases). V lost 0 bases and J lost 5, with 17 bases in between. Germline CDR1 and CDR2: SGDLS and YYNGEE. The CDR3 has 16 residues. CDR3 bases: TGTGCCAGCAGCGTAGACGGGGGGCCCGATTTTGAGACCCAGTACTTC. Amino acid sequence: CASSVDGGPDFETQYF.

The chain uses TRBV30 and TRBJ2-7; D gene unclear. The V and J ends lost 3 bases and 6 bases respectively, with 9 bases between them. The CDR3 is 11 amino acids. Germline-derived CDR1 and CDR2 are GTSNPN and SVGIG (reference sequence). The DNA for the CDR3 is TGTGCCTGGAGGTTCATGGGCGAGCAGTACTTC. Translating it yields CAWRFMGEQYF. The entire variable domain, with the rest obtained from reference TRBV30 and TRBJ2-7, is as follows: SQTIHQWPATLVQPVGSPLSLECTVEGTSNPNLYWYRQAAGRGLQLLFYSVGIGQISSEVPQNLSASRPQDRQFILSSKKLLLSDSGFYLCAWRFMGEQYFGPGTRLTVT.

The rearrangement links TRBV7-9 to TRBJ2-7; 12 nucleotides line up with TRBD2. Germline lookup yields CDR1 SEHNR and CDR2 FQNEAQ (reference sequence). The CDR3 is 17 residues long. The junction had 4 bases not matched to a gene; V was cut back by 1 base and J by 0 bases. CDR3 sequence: CASSLERTSGASYEQYF. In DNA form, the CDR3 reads TGTGCCAGCAGCTTAGAGAGGACTAGCGGGGCCTCCTACGAGCAGTACTTC.

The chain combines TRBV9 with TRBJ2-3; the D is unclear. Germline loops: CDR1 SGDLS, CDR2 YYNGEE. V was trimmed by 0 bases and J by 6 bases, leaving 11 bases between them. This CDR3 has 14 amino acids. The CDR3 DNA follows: TGTGCCAGCAGCGTAGGGGGTAGCCTGGATACGCAGTATTTT. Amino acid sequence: CASSVGGSLDTQYF.

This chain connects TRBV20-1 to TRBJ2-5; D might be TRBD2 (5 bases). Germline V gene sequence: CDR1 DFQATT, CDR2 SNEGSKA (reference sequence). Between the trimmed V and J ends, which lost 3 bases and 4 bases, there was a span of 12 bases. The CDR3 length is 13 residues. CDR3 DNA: TGCAGTGCTAGGTCTCCTAGCAGAGAGACCCAGTACTTC. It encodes CSARSPSRETQYF.

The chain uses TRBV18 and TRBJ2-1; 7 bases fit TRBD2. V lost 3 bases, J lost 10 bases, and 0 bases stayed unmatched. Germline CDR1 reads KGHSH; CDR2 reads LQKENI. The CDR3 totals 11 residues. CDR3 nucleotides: TGTGCCAGCTCACCTAGCGGGGAGCAGTTCTTC. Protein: CASSPSGEQFF.

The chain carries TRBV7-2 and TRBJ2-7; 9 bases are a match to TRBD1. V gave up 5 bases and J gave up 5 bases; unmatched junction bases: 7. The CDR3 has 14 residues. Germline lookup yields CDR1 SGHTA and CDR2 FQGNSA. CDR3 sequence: CASSLGTGRDEQYF. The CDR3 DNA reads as TGTGCCAGCAGCCTCGGGACAGGGAGGGACGAGCAGTACTTC.

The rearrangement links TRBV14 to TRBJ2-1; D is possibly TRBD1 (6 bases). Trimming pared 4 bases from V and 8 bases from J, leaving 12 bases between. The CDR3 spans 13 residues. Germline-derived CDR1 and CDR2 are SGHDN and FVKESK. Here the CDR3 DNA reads TGTGCCAGCAGCCGGGGGCCTAGGGATGAGCAGTTCTTC. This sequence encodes CASSRGPRDEQFF.

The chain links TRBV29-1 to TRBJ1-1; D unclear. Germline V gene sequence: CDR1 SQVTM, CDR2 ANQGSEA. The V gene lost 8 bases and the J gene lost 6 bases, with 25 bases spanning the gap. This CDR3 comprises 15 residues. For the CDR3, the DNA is TGCAGCTCCCCCTCGGAGGGAGGCTTCGGGGCTGAAGCTTTCTTT. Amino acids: CSSPSEGGFGAEAFF.

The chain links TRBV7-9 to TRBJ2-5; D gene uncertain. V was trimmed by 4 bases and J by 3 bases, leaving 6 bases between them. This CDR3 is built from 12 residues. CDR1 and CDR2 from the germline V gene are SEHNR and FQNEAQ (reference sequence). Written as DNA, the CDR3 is TGTGCCAGCAGCTCATTGAAAGAGACCCAGTACTTC. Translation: CASSSLKETQYF. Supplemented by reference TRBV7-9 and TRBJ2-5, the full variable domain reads DTGVSQNPRHKITKRGQNVTFRCDPISEHNRLYWYRQTLGQGPEFLTYFQNEAQLEKSRLLSDRFSAERPKGSFSTLEIQRTEQGDSAMYLCASSSLKETQYFGPGTRLLVL.

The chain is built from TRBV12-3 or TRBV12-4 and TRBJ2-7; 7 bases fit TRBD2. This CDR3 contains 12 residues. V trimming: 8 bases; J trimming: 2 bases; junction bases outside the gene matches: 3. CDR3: CASGSGAYEQYF. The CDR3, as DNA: TGTGCCAGCGGCAGCGGGGCCTACGAGCAGTACTTC.

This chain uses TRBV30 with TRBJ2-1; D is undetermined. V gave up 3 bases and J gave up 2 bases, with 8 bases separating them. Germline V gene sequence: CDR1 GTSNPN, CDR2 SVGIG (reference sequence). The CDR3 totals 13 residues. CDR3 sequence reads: CAWRRTAYNEQFF. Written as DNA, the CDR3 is TGTGCCTGGAGACGGACGGCCTACAATGAGCAGTTCTTC.

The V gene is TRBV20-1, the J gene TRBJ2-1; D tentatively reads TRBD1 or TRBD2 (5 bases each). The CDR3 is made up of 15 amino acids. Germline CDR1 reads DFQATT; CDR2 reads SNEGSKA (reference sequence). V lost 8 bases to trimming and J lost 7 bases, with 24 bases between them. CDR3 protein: CSPFPRDPLGNEQFF. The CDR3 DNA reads TGCAGTCCTTTTCCCCGGGACCCTCTGGGTAATGAGCAGTTCTTC.

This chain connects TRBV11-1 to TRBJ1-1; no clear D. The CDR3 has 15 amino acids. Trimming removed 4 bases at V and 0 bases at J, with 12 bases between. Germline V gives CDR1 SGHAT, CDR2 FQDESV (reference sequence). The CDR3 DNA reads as TGTGCCAGCAGCTCGAAAACAGTCATGAACACTGAAGCTTTCTTT. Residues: CASSSKTVMNTEAFF. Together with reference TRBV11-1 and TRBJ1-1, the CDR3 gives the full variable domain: EAEVAQSPRYKITEKSQAVAFWCDPISGHATLYWYRQILGQGPELLVQFQDESVVDDSQLPKDRFSAERLKGVDSTLKIQPAELGDSAMYLCASSSKTVMNTEAFFGQGTRLTVV.

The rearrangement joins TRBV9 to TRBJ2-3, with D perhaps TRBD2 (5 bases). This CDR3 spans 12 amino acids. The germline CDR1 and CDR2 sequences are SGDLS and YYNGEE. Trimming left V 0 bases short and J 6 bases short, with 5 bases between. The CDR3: CASSVGRDTQYF. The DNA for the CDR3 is TGTGCCAGCAGCGTAGGGAGGGATACGCAGTATTTT.

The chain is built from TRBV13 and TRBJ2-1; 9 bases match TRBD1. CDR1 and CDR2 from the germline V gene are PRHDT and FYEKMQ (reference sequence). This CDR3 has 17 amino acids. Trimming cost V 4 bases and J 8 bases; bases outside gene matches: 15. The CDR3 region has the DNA TGTGCCAGCAGCTCCAGTGTGGGGACAGGGTGGGAGCATGAGCAGTTCTTC. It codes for CASSSSVGTGWEHEQFF.

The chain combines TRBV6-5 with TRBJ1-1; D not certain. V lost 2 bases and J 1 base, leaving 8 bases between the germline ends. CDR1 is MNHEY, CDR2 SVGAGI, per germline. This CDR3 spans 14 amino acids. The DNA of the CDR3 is TGTGCCAGCAGTTACACATGGGGGAACACTGAAGCTTTCTTT. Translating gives CASSYTWGNTEAFF.

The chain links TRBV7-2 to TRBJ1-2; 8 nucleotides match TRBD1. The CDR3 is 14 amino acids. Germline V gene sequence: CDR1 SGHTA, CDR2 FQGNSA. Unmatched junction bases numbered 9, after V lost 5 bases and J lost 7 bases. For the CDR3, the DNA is TGTGCCAGCAGCCAGACCGACAGGGGACGTGGCTACACCTTC. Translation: CASSQTDRGRGYTF.

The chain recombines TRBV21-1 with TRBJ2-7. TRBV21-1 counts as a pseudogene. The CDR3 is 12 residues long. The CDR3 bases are TGTGCCAGCAGAGGATGCCCTAAGGAGCAGTACTTC. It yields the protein CASRGCPKEQYF.